The clone carrying this T cell receptor (beta chain) was found once. The antigen remains undetermined. This table comes from immunoSEQ multiplex PCR, and its TCRdb copy is limited to in-frame clones, with some not included. The top ten clones hold 0.057% of a sample with around 600,000 clones, approximately 97% of them seen once. This entry belongs to a study of shared clonotypes between healthy human individuals. Study-level results: Sampling covered nothing but blood. Tissue TCR repertoires likely differ from those found in blood.

V dropped 5 bases and J dropped 7; count of bases not matched to a gene: 12. The CDR3 runs 16 residues. The germline V gene has CDR1 MDHEN and CDR2 SYDVKM. This rearrangement joins TRBV28 to TRBJ1-3; TRBD1 agrees at 9 bases. The sample comprised naive CD4+ T cells sorted from blood. Subset given: CD45RA+ positively selected. This receptor was taken from a woman between 25 and 40 years old in good health. The CDR3 sequence: CASSITTGQGGNTIYF. CDR3 sequence (DNA): TGTGCCAGCAGTATCACCACGGGACAGGGTGGGAACACCATATATTTT.